This T cell receptor beta chain was retrieved from a study of cytomegalovirus exposure and HLA in healthy donors. The wider study: A data release that came early held approximately 85 million unique TCRs from HLA-typed donors.

The CDR3 has 15 residues. Looked up from germline, CDR1 is LNHNV and CDR2 is YYDKDF (reference sequence). With 3 bases clipped from V and 7 bases from J, the junction kept 8 bases outside the gene matches. Study results and limitations: In all likelihood, a cluster of highly shared sequence variants was a sequencing artifact. The study recorded over 150 TCR beta chains that were cytomegalovirus-associated.

A remark on this clone: Its antigen is not known.

The study ran its PCR with 60 Vbeta and 13 Jbeta primers. How the authors handled the data: Around 11 million of 80 million or so unique TCR beta chains were shared, per a later count. Generated by immunoSEQ multiplex PCR, the TCRdb table keeps only in-frame clones and is missing some. V and J calls and clone size come straight from that table; D and trimming were deduced from the DNA. The sample lists 200,000 to 250,000 clones; about 81% were seen once. Sequencing used PBMCs. This clonotype originated in a woman between 40 and 50 years old in good health and CMV-seronegative. This sequence joins TRBV15 and TRBJ1-5; 8 positions agree with TRBD1. The CDR3, as DNA: TGTGCCACCAGCAGGGACAGGGCATTAGGGCAGCCCCAGCATTTT. Protein: CATSRDRALGQPQHF.